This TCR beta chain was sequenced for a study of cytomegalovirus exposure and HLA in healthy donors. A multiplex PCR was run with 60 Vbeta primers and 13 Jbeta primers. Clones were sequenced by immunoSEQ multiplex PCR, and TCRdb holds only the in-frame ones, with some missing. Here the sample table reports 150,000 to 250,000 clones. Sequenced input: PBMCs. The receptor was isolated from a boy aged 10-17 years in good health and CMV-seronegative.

This CDR3 is CASSLLLQETQYF. The CDR3 DNA is TGTGCCAGCAGCTTATTACTCCAAGAGACCCAGTACTTC. The rearrangement links TRBV7-9 to TRBJ2-5; no definite D call. Trimming shortened V by 2 bases and J by 1 base, and 5 bases separated the two germline ends. The germline V gene encodes CDR1 SEHNR and CDR2 FQNEAQ (reference sequence). CDR3 size: 13 residues.